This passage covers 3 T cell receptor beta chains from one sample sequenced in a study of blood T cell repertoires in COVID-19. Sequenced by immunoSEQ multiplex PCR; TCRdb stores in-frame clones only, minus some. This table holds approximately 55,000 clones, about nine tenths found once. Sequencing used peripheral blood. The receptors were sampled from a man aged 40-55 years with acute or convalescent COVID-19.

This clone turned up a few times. The CDR3 DNA sequence: TGTGCCAGCACCCGACAGGGGATCACTGAAGCTTTCTTT. Its translation: CASTRQGITEAFF. The chain combines TRBV25-1 with TRBJ1-1, with 8 bases that match TRBD1. Germline CDR1 MGHDK, CDR2 SYGVNS. The length of the CDR3 is 13 residues. The junction had 5 bases not matched to a gene; V was cut back by 7 bases and J by 4 bases.

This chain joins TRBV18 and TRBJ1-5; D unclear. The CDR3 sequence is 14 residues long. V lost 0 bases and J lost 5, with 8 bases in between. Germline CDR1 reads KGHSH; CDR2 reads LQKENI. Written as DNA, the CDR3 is TGTGCCAGCTCACCACCCTCGGGAGATCAGCCCCAGCATTTT. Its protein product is CASSPPSGDQPQHF.

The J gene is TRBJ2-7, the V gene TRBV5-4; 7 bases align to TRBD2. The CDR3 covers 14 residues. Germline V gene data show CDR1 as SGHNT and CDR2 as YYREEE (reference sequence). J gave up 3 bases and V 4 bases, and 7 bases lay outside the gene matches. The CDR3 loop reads CASSGEGSIYEQYF. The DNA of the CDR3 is TGTGCCAGCAGCGGGGAGGGATCTATCTACGAGCAGTACTTC.